What follows describes a single T cell receptor (beta chain). The antigen remains undetermined. This CDR3 is 15 amino acids long. CDR1 is SGHNT, CDR2 YYREEE, per germline (reference sequence). J was trimmed by 4 bases and V by 0 bases; bases with no gene match: 2. PCR primers comprised 60 Vbeta and 13 Jbeta primers. Method: immunoSEQ multiplex PCR; TCRdb's copy keeps in-frame clones and lacks some. This sample has some 90,000 clones, with less than 70% found just once. The data are from a study of cytomegalovirus exposure and HLA in healthy donors. Study-wide findings and caveats: The sole available immune exposure information was CMV serostatus. Likely technical artifact: a cluster of highly shared sequence variants. The classifier reportedly diagnosed cytomegalovirus status with high sensitivity and specificity. About 90% or about 30% of the time was how often most TCR beta V segments were productive, according to an earlier analysis.

The receptor's source is a man aged 45 to 65 in good health and CMV-seronegative. The rearrangement uses TRBV5-4 and TRBJ2-1, with 9 bases identical to TRBD2. The sample comprised PBMCs. The CDR3 reads CASSLALAGYNEQFF. Here the CDR3 DNA reads TGTGCCAGCAGCTTGGCGCTAGCGGGATACAATGAGCAGTTCTTC.